This T cell receptor (beta chain) appears in the sequencing data of a study of cytomegalovirus exposure and HLA in healthy donors. Study-level findings and limits: A later analysis linked a missense variant in DCLRE1C to the trimming of TCR beta V and J genes.

PCR primers comprised 60 Vbeta and 13 Jbeta primers. Only in-frame clones appear in the TCRdb table, and some are missing; sequencing was by immunoSEQ multiplex PCR. The repertoire includes 150,000 to 200,000 clones, around 77% of them detected once, and 1.1% to 1.5% sits in the top ten. On this clone itself: Antigen specificity is unknown.

Each of the donors was a healthy bone marrow donor. The CDR3 has 12 residues. The V and J ends lost 2 bases and 10 bases respectively, with 12 bases between them. Germline CDR1 and CDR2: SGHTA and FQGNSA. Sequenced input: PBMCs. The chain has TRBV7-2 and TRBJ2-7; D perhaps matches TRBD2 (5 bases). The receptor was isolated from a woman in her thirties in good health and CMV-seronegative. CDR3 sequence: CASSLTRAAQYF. The CDR3 nucleotides are TGTGCCAGCAGCTTAACGAGGGCTGCTCAGTACTTC.